The 20 T cell receptor beta chains below were found in one sample sequenced in a study of T cell changes during pregnancy in multiple sclerosis. Assay used: immunoSEQ multiplex PCR; TCRdb lists only in-frame clones, some missing. The sample includes approximately 47,000 clones, about 93% seen only once; the top ten take approximately 0.49%. The input for sequencing was CD4+ T cells from peripheral blood mononuclear cells, taken in the first trimester of pregnancy. The receptors come from a female donor with multiple sclerosis, enrolled in a pregnancy study.

The chain employs TRBV7-6 and TRBJ2-3; 8 nucleotides line up with TRBD2. The CDR3 is made up of 16 amino acids. The V gene's germline CDR1 is SGHVS and CDR2 FNYEAQ. With 5 bases clipped from V and 1 base from J, the junction kept 8 bases outside the gene matches. In DNA, the CDR3 is TGTGCCAGCAGCATACGAGCGGGGGCAGGCACAGATACGCAGTATTTT. Its protein product is CASSIRAGAGTDTQYF.

This chain uses TRBV6-1 with TRBJ1-2, with 9 bases aligning to TRBD1. The CDR3 has 15 amino acids. V was clipped by 4 bases and J by 3 bases; unmatched bases: 6. Looked up from germline, CDR1 is MNHNS and CDR2 is SASEGT. CDR3 nucleotide sequence: TGTGCCAGCAGTGGACTACAGGGGGCACACTATGGCTACACCTTC. Protein product: CASSGLQGAHYGYTF.

This sequence joins TRBV7-2 and TRBJ1-5, with D perhaps TRBD1 (5 bases). Germline CDR1 and CDR2: SGHTA and FQGNSA. This CDR3 is built from 15 residues. The germline V and J ends were trimmed by 3 bases and 3 bases, with 12 bases remaining between them. The CDR3 region is CASSFVSGSNQPQHF. CDR3 DNA sequence: TGTGCCAGCAGCTTCGTTTCAGGGTCCAATCAGCCCCAGCATTTT.

The chain employs TRBV4-1 and TRBJ1-6, with D hard to call. Germline loops: CDR1 MGHRA, CDR2 YSYEKL. V was trimmed by 0 bases and J by 7 bases, leaving 13 bases between them. The CDR3 extends over 16 amino acids. The CDR3 spells CASSQDPAWANSPLHF. The DNA for the CDR3 is TGCGCCAGCAGCCAAGATCCGGCATGGGCCAATTCACCCCTCCACTTT.

The V gene is TRBV7-8, the J gene TRBJ2-7; TRBD1 matches at 7 bases. Germline V gene data show CDR1 as SGHVS and CDR2 as FQNEAQ. The CDR3 spans 17 residues. With V trimmed by 0 bases and J by 0 bases, 8 bases remained unmatched. The CDR3, as DNA: TGTGCCAGCAGCTTAGCACCTGGGACAGTCGCCTCCTACGAGCAGTACTTC. Amino acid sequence: CASSLAPGTVASYEQYF.

The rearrangement links TRBV19 to TRBJ1-2; a weak D match, TRBD1 (6 bases). Trimming took off 5 bases at V and 5 bases at J, with 15 bases between the two ends. The CDR3 spans 14 residues. Germline lookup yields CDR1 LNHDA and CDR2 SQIVND (reference sequence). CDR3 bases: TGTGCCAGTAGTTCTCCCGGGACACGTTATGGCTACACCTTC. Protein sequence: CASSSPGTRYGYTF.

V gene TRBV7-2 combines with J gene TRBJ2-5; 11 positions match TRBD2. Germline values: CDR1 SGHTA, CDR2 FQGNSA. V was pared by 4 bases and J by 1 base, with 2 bases of the junction left unmatched. The CDR3 loop spans 15 amino acids. CDR3 sequence: CASSWGLAAQETQYF. CDR3 sequence (DNA): TGTGCCAGCAGCTGGGGACTAGCGGCCCAAGAGACCCAGTACTTC.

J is TRBJ1-5 and V is TRBV13; 7 bases line up with TRBD1. V was pared by 0 bases and J by 5 bases, with 7 bases of the junction left unmatched. Per the germline V gene, CDR1 is PRHDT and CDR2 is FYEKMQ (reference sequence). The CDR3 length is 16 residues. The CDR3 protein is CASSLGPGTADQPQHF. CDR3 coding DNA: TGTGCCAGCAGCTTAGGTCCAGGGACAGCAGATCAGCCCCAGCATTTT.

The CDR3: CASSLERGGQDTQYF. The CDR3 DNA reads TGTGCCAGCAGCTTAGAAAGGGGGGGCCAAGATACGCAGTATTTT. The J gene is TRBJ2-3, the V gene TRBV7-8; possibly TRBD2 for D (7 bases). The germline V and J ends were trimmed by 1 base and 5 bases, with 13 bases remaining between them. This CDR3 is 15 amino acids long. Germline loops: CDR1 SGHVS, CDR2 FQNEAQ.

The chain uses TRBV29-1 and TRBJ2-1, with 7 bases that match TRBD2. This CDR3 spans 14 amino acids. The germline gives CDR1 SQVTM, CDR2 ANQGSEA. The trim removed 7 bases at V and 3 bases at J, leaving 9 bases unmatched. CDR3 DNA: TGCAGCGCCCCGTGGGGGGGTAACTACAATGAGCAGTTCTTC. Amino acid sequence: CSAPWGGNYNEQFF.

The rearrangement uses TRBV19 and TRBJ1-1; 7 bases match TRBD1. V trimming: 1 base; J trimming: 11 bases; junction bases outside the gene matches: 7. The CDR3 has 13 residues. Germline assignment: CDR1 LNHDA and CDR2 SQIVND (reference sequence). The CDR3 DNA reads TGTGCCAGTAGTATAGCGAAAAGGGGGCTTGCTTTCTTT. Its protein product is CASSIAKRGLAFF.

The chain recombines TRBV10-3 with TRBJ2-2; 7 positions agree with TRBD1. The V gene end was trimmed by 8 bases and the J gene end by 5 bases; junction bases not matched to a gene: 8. CDR1 is ENHRY and CDR2 is SYGVKD in the germline V gene. The CDR3 totals 14 residues. CDR3 residues: CAIGGQRFTGELFF. In DNA, the CDR3 is TGTGCCATCGGGGGACAGCGATTTACCGGGGAGCTGTTTTTT.

The rearrangement uses TRBV6-1 and TRBJ1-2, with 8 bases identical to TRBD1. J was trimmed by 0 bases and V by 2 bases; bases with no gene match: 5. Germline loops: CDR1 MNHNS, CDR2 SASEGT. The CDR3 consists of 16 residues. CDR3 nucleotides: TGTGCCAGCAGTGAAAGTACCAGGGGGCCTAACTATGGCTACACCTTC. This codes for CASSESTRGPNYGYTF.

The J gene is TRBJ2-5, the V gene TRBV5-1; D is ambiguous. CDR3 length equals 14 residues. V was pared by 0 bases and J by 2 bases, with 8 bases between. CDR1 is SGHRS, CDR2 YFSETQ, per germline. CDR3 sequence reads: CASSLGHQQETQYF. The CDR3 bases are TGCGCCAGCAGCTTGGGACACCAACAAGAGACCCAGTACTTC. Drawing the rest from reference TRBV5-1 and TRBJ2-5, the complete variable domain is KAGVTQTPRYLIKTRGQQVTLSCSPISGHRSVSWYQQTPGQGLQFLFEYFSETQRNKGNFPGRFSGRQFSNSRSEMNVSTLELGDSALYLCASSLGHQQETQYFGPGTRLLVL.

The rearrangement links TRBV6-5 to TRBJ2-1; the match to TRBD1 covers 7 bases. V was pared by 9 bases and J by 6 bases, with 8 bases of the junction left unmatched. The CDR3 is 13 amino acids. The germline V gene encodes CDR1 MNHEY and CDR2 SVGAGI. CDR3 in DNA: TGTGCCAGTCGGTCAGGGGGTTCCAATGAGCAGTTCTTC. As protein: CASRSGGSNEQFF.

The gene calls are TRBV2 and TRBJ1-5; TRBD1 matches 7 bases. Germline loops: CDR1 SNHLY, CDR2 FYNNEI. V dropped 4 bases and J dropped 5; count of bases not matched to a gene: 5. This CDR3 contains 14 residues. The CDR3 spells CASSVNTGDQPQHF. Here the CDR3 DNA reads TGTGCCAGCAGTGTCAACACAGGGGATCAGCCCCAGCATTTT.

This clone was detected only once. The chain employs TRBV9 and TRBJ2-3; 7 bases align to TRBD1. The trim removed 4 bases at V and 8 bases at J, leaving 13 bases unmatched. The germline CDR1 and CDR2 sequences are SGDLS and YYNGEE. There are 15 residues in the CDR3. CDR3 loop: CASSPRTGAVGTQYF. The DNA for the CDR3 is TGTGCCAGCAGCCCCCGGACAGGCGCCGTGGGTACGCAGTATTTT.

The chain recombines TRBV6-6 with TRBJ1-5; D is unresolved. Trimming shortened V by 6 bases and J by 7 bases, and 19 bases separated the two germline ends. The CDR3 totals 15 residues. Germline values: CDR1 MNHNY, CDR2 SVGAGI (reference sequence). The CDR3 reads CASSQPWNGEQPQHF. Written as DNA, the CDR3 is TGTGCCAGCAGCCAGCCCTGGAATGGAGAACAGCCCCAGCATTTT.

The chain carries TRBV16 and TRBJ2-1; 8 positions agree with TRBD1. CDR1 and CDR2 from the germline V gene are KGHSY and FQNENV. The CDR3 has 15 amino acids. V shed 4 bases, J shed 7 bases, and the junction held 9 bases outside the gene matches. The CDR3: CASSPPLDRVNEQFF. The CDR3 region has the DNA TGTGCCAGCAGCCCCCCCTTGGACAGGGTTAATGAGCAGTTCTTC.

The rearrangement joins TRBV7-8 to TRBJ1-4; the D is unclear. Per the germline V gene, CDR1 is SGHVS and CDR2 is FQNEAQ. CDR3 length equals 15 residues. V was cut by 3 bases and J by 3 bases, with 11 bases left in between. The CDR3: CASSFRRVPNEKLFF. In DNA form, the CDR3 reads TGTGCCAGCAGCTTCCGACGGGTCCCTAATGAAAAACTGTTTTTT.